This TCR beta chain stems from a study of blood T cell repertoires in COVID-19. Here immunoSEQ multiplex PCR was the method, and the copy in TCRdb shows in-frame clones only, minus some. The table lists around 43,000 clones, roughly nine tenths of them singletons, with around 6.2% in the top ten. Germline values: CDR1 SGHAT, CDR2 FQNNGV. V lost 5 bases to trimming and J lost 0 bases; unmatched junction nucleotides: 13. The CDR3 length is 19 residues. This clone was observed once. Sample: peripheral blood. The J gene is TRBJ2-1, the V gene TRBV11-2, with 10 nucleotides matching TRBD1. The receptor comes from a human donor in a cohort sampled during active COVID-19. The CDR3: CASSLQPDRQGASYNEQFF. CDR3 sequence (DNA): TGTGCCAGCAGCCTGCAACCCGATCGACAGGGGGCCTCCTACAATGAGCAGTTCTTC.